A single sample gave rise to the 8 T cell receptor beta chains below, sequenced in a study of T cell responses to AZD1222 COVID-19 vaccine. Repertoires were generated with immunoSEQ multiplex PCR, while TCRdb's copy carries only in-frame clones and drops some. The data show about 120,000 clones, with 89% seen just once and about 1.4% held by the top ten. The specimen was peripheral blood, collected on day 0 of AZD1222 vaccination. These receptors were obtained from an adult in good health.

This clone is a singleton in its sample. This chain links TRBV27 with TRBJ1-1, with D possibly TRBD1 on 6 matching bases. V dropped 1 base and J dropped 5 bases, with 11 bases sitting between them. The CDR3 consists of 14 residues. The germline V gene encodes CDR1 MNHEY and CDR2 SMNVEV (reference sequence). The CDR3 DNA follows: TGTGCCAGCAGTTTATATGGGGGCAGGACTGAAGCTTTCTTT. This gives the protein CASSLYGGRTEAFF.

This chain uses TRBV19 with TRBJ2-1; 8 bases match TRBD1. The J segment lost 8 bases and the V segment lost 5 bases, leaving 11 bases of the junction unmatched. The CDR3 length is 15 residues. The V gene's germline CDR1 is LNHDA and CDR2 SQIVND (reference sequence). CDR3 DNA sequence: TGTGCCAGTAGTTCCCCGGACAGGGTAGGCTATGAGCAGTTCTTC. Protein product: CASSSPDRVGYEQFF.

The V call is TRBV28, the J call TRBJ2-5, with a weak D call TRBD2 (6 bases). Germline values: CDR1 MDHEN, CDR2 SYDVKM. V lost 7 bases, J lost 0 bases, and 15 bases lay in between. The CDR3 sequence is 15 residues long. Here the CDR3 reads CASNGGAHNQETQYF. Written as DNA, the CDR3 is TGTGCCAGCAACGGCGGGGCGCACAACCAAGAGACCCAGTACTTC.

The chain uses TRBV5-1 and TRBJ2-1; unclear D gene. CDR1 is SGHRS, CDR2 YFSETQ, per germline. The CDR3 sequence is 13 residues long. V shed 4 bases and J shed 6 bases, with 11 bases lying between them. The DNA of the CDR3 is TGCGCCAGCAGCCCTATTGGGCTCAATGAGCAGTTCTTC. This gives the protein CASSPIGLNEQFF.

The chain joins TRBV4-2 to TRBJ2-1; perhaps TRBD2 as D (5 bases). This CDR3 has 16 residues. Trimming pared 4 bases from V and 2 bases from J, leaving 15 bases between. The V gene's germline CDR1 is LGHNA and CDR2 YNFKEQ. In DNA form, the CDR3 reads TGTGCCAGCAGCCCCTCCGGTCGGGAAGCCTACAATGAGCAGTTCTTC. Residues: CASSPSGREAYNEQFF.

This chain connects TRBV6-5 to TRBJ1-2, with D tentatively TRBD1 (6 bases). V shed 6 bases and J shed 4 bases, with 9 bases lying between them. The germline V gene encodes CDR1 MNHEY and CDR2 SVGAGI. The CDR3 has 12 residues. The CDR3 region is CASRTGSYGYTF. CDR3 DNA: TGTGCCAGCAGAACAGGGTCCTATGGCTACACCTTC.

The J gene is TRBJ2-7, the V gene TRBV4-1; possible D gene TRBD2, 5 bases. The CDR3 length is 16 residues. In germline, CDR1 is MGHRA, CDR2 YSYEKL. V was shortened by 2 bases and J by 4 bases, with 18 bases between the two germline ends. The chain's CDR3 is CASSQTDRGVTYEQYF. Here the CDR3 DNA reads TGCGCCAGCAGCCAAACAGACCGGGGAGTTACTTACGAGCAGTACTTC.

The genes are TRBV5-1 and TRBJ2-1; D is possibly TRBD2 (8 bases). This CDR3 is 19 amino acids long. Germline V gene lookup returns CDR1 SGHRS and CDR2 YFSETQ. V gave up 4 bases and J gave up 8 bases, with 31 bases separating them. CDR3 DNA sequence: TGCGCCAGCAGCGGGAGACAGGGAACCGGGACTAGTTATACCGATGAGCAGTTCTTC. Protein product: CASSGRQGTGTSYTDEQFF.